What follows is one T cell receptor (beta chain) and its context. The data were taken from a study of blood T cell repertoires in COVID-19. In the study overall: The samples span acute and convalescent COVID-19 from the United States, Italy and Spain. PBMCs, B-cell-depleted T cells, or T cells provided the cDNA or gDNA that made up the material.

Per the original data handling: Reference gene primer amplification gave nucleated cell count estimates. Sequenced by immunoSEQ multiplex PCR; TCRdb stores in-frame clones only, minus some. The V and J calls and clone size are taken from that table; D and trimming were inferred from the DNA. This table has some 91,000 clones, around 78% appearing once. The CDR3 has 17 amino acids. Trimming took 0 bases from V and 2 from J; bases not matched to a gene: 7. Germline CDR1 and CDR2: SGDLS and YYNGEE. The sequence was obtained from a human donor in a cohort sampled during active COVID-19. The sequencing sample was made of peripheral blood. The V and J genes are TRBV9 and TRBJ2-3; 9 bases align to TRBD1. CDR3 protein: CASSVARDRDYTDTQYF. DNA of the CDR3: TGTGCCAGCAGCGTAGCTAGGGACAGGGACTACACAGATACGCAGTATTTT.